A single sample gave rise to the 9 T cell receptor beta chains below, sequenced in a study of blood T cell repertoires in COVID-19. Measured with immunoSEQ multiplex PCR; TCRdb has only the in-frame clones, and not every one. The data show 70,000 to 80,000 clones, around 79% seen once. Sequencing was done on a sample of peripheral blood. These receptors were taken from a man aged 50-59 years with acute or convalescent COVID-19.

The chain carries TRBV1 and TRBJ1-1; TRBD1, as called in the table, went unchecked against the DNA. TRBV1 is noted as a pseudogene. The CDR3 consists of 13 residues. The CDR3 bases are TGCACCAGCCGGGGGACAGGGCACACTGAAGCTTTCTTT. It encodes CTSRGTGHTEAFF.

The rearrangement joins TRBV19 to TRBJ2-7, with 8 bases fitting TRBD2. This CDR3 spans 14 amino acids. Germline V lookup: CDR1 LNHDA, CDR2 SQIVND (reference sequence). The V gene end was trimmed by 10 bases and the J gene end by 6 bases; junction bases not matched to a gene: 14. The CDR3 nucleotides are TGTGCCACCATCGCCGGAAGCGGGGGCGGCGAGCAGTACTTC. Amino acid sequence: CATIAGSGGGEQYF.

This rearrangement joins TRBV6-5 to TRBJ1-1, with D possibly being TRBD1 (5 bases). The CDR3 spans 11 residues. Trimming removed 8 bases from V and 7 bases from J, with 11 bases in between. The V gene's germline CDR1 is MNHEY and CDR2 SVGAGI. The CDR3 DNA reads as TGTGCCAGCTCGACAGTAATTGAAGCTTTCTTT. Encoded protein: CASSTVIEAFF.

This chain joins TRBV30 and TRBJ1-5, with TRBD1 as a possible D gene (5 bases). Per germline, CDR1 GTSNPN and CDR2 SVGIG (reference sequence). V lost 7 bases, J lost 7 bases, and 17 bases lay in between. This CDR3 is built from 13 residues. CDR3 residues: CASDGGIGQPQHF. The CDR3 nucleotides read TGTGCCTCCGACGGGGGGATAGGGCAGCCCCAGCATTTT.

Concerning this clone itself: The junction shows a germline mismatch at one end, possibly a read error. The rearrangement links TRBV5-8 to TRBJ2-1; D may be TRBD2 (5 bases). CDR3 length: 15 residues. Germline assignment: CDR1 SGHTS and CDR2 YDEGEE. The CDR3 spells CASRLDGRGLNEQFF. The CDR3 coding sequence is TGTGCCAGCAGATTGGACGGCCGCGGGTTAAATGAGCAGTTCTTC.

A single count supports this clone. This chain connects TRBV15 to TRBJ2-1; 9 bases fit TRBD2. J was trimmed by 8 bases and V by 6 bases; bases with no gene match: 8. Germline V lookup: CDR1 LNHNV, CDR2 YYDKDF (reference sequence). The CDR3 is 14 amino acids. Written as DNA, the CDR3 is TGTGCCACCAGTGCAGCGGGAGGATTGGATGAGCAGTTCTTC. This encodes CATSAAGGLDEQFF.

This clone has only one observation. Other nucleotide sequences from this sample produce the same CDR3. The V gene is TRBV5-4, the J gene TRBJ1-1; TRBD1 agrees at 9 bases. From germline, CDR1 is SGHNT and CDR2 YYREEE (reference sequence). The CDR3 totals 15 residues. Trimming removed 4 bases from V and 0 bases from J; junction bases left unmatched: 4. CDR3 region: CASSPGTGMNTEAFF. In nucleotides, the CDR3 is TGTGCCAGCAGCCCCGGGACAGGGATGAACACTGAAGCTTTCTTT.

This sequence joins TRBV7-2 and TRBJ1-5; unclear D gene. Trimming left V 6 bases short and J 4 bases short, with 7 bases between. Germline V CDR1 and CDR2: SGHTA, FQGNSA. CDR3 size: 12 residues. CDR3: CASSLNNQPQHF. CDR3 bases: TGTGCCAGCAGTCTAAATAATCAGCCCCAGCATTTT.

The chain combines TRBV12-3 or TRBV12-4 with TRBJ2-5; possibly TRBD2 for D (5 bases). V lost 8 bases and J lost 1, with 11 bases in between. The CDR3 extends over 13 amino acids. The CDR3 nucleotides read TGTGCCAGCCGAGGGCGAGCCCAAGAGACCCAGTACTTC. Amino acid sequence: CASRGRAQETQYF.